Below are 27 T cell receptor beta chains sequenced from a single sample in a study of blood T cell repertoires in COVID-19. Assay: immunoSEQ multiplex PCR; the TCRdb copy retains only in-frame clones and omits some. The sample carries some 96,000 clones, about 85% recorded once. Sequenced sample: peripheral blood. Receptor source: a man aged 45-65 years with active or convalescent COVID-19.

The chain is built from TRBV2 and TRBJ1-5; 9 bases fit TRBD1. Germline V gives CDR1 SNHLY, CDR2 FYNNEI. J gave up 2 bases and V 8 bases, and 7 bases lay outside the gene matches. This CDR3 has 15 amino acids. This chain's CDR3 is CASARGQGGNQPQHF. The DNA for the CDR3 is TGTGCCAGCGCCAGGGGACAGGGCGGCAATCAGCCCCAGCATTTT.

The chain links TRBV19 to TRBJ2-4; a weak D match, TRBD1 (6 bases). The CDR3 runs to 15 residues. Germline V gene lookup returns CDR1 LNHDA and CDR2 SQIVND (reference sequence). V dropped 2 bases and J dropped 8 bases, with 16 bases sitting between them. CDR3 sequence reads: CASSILFGDTDIQYF. In DNA form, the CDR3 reads TGTGCCAGTAGTATACTATTTGGGGACACGGACATTCAGTACTTC.

The chain uses TRBV6-1 and TRBJ2-7; D is possibly TRBD2 (6 bases). The CDR3 runs to 13 residues. Trimming stripped 0 bases from V and 7 bases from J, with 10 bases between. Germline V gene lookup returns CDR1 MNHNS and CDR2 SASEGT. Written as DNA, the CDR3 is TGTGCCAGCAGTGAAGCCTGGGGGAGGGAGCAGTACTTC. It codes for CASSEAWGREQYF.

The J gene is TRBJ1-1, the V gene TRBV5-5; no definite D call. V lost 2 bases to trimming and J lost 4 bases, with 12 bases between them. The CDR3 contains 14 residues. Per the germline V gene, CDR1 is SGHKS and CDR2 is YYEKEE (reference sequence). As DNA, the CDR3 is TGTGCCAGCAGCTTAGCAGGCGCGGGCACTGAAGCTTTCTTT. Its protein product is CASSLAGAGTEAFF.

J is TRBJ2-5 and V is TRBV5-4; D is unclear. This CDR3 is 15 amino acids long. CDR1 is SGHNT and CDR2 is YYREEE in the germline V gene (reference sequence). V lost 2 bases and J lost 2, with 13 bases in between. The CDR3: CASSLSANRQETQYF. DNA for the CDR3: TGTGCCAGCAGCTTAAGCGCGAACCGACAAGAGACCCAGTACTTC. The complete variable domain, with remaining parts taken from reference TRBV5-4 and TRBJ2-5, reads ETGVTQSPTHLIKTRGQQVTLRCSSQSGHNTVSWYQQALGQGPQFIFQYYREEENGRGNFPPRFSGLQFPNYSSELNVNALELDDSALYLCASSLSANRQETQYFGPGTRLLVL.

This sequence joins TRBV6-6 and TRBJ2-7, with a possible D match to TRBD1 (5 bases). Trimming shortened V by 6 bases and J by 5 bases, and 17 bases separated the two germline ends. Germline V gene data show CDR1 as MNHNY and CDR2 as SVGAGI (reference sequence). The CDR3 length is 14 residues. As DNA, the CDR3 is TGTGCCAGCAGGGAAAGGGGTTCTGTCCACGAGCAGTACTTC. Protein: CASRERGSVHEQYF.

The chain has TRBV30 and TRBJ1-1, with 8 bases fitting TRBD1. Losses at the gene ends were 4 bases for V and 4 bases for J; bases not matched to a gene: 5. Germline loops: CDR1 GTSNPN, CDR2 SVGIG (reference sequence). CDR3 length equals 13 residues. In DNA form, the CDR3 reads TGTGCCTGGACTCGACAGGGGACCACTGAAGCTTTCTTT. Its protein product is CAWTRQGTTEAFF.

V and J are TRBV10-3 and TRBJ1-1; D perhaps matches TRBD1 (6 bases). The germline V and J ends were trimmed by 5 bases and 1 base, with 11 bases remaining between them. The germline V gene has CDR1 ENHRY and CDR2 SYGVKD. The CDR3 is 14 amino acids. DNA for the CDR3: TGTGCCATCAGTCCAACGACAGGGAACACTGAAGCTTTCTTT. Its protein product is CAISPTTGNTEAFF.

This rearrangement joins TRBV5-5 to TRBJ2-7, with D possibly matching TRBD2 (6 bases). The CDR3 runs to 16 residues. Per germline, CDR1 SGHKS and CDR2 YYEKEE (reference sequence). The germline V and J ends were trimmed by 0 bases and 4 bases, with 17 bases remaining between them. CDR3 nucleotide sequence: TGTGCCAGCAGCTTGGTAGGGCCGGGGGTGTTGTACGAGCAGTACTTC. Protein: CASSLVGPGVLYEQYF. Using reference TRBV5-5 and TRBJ2-7 for the parts outside the CDR3, the full variable domain is DAGVTQSPTHLIKTRGQQVTLRCSPISGHKSVSWYQQVLGQGPQFIFQYYEKEERGRGNFPDRFSARQFPNYSSELNVNALLLGDSALYLCASSLVGPGVLYEQYFGPGTRLTVT.

This clone appeared once. V usage is TRBV5-6 and J usage is TRBJ1-4; D is possibly TRBD1 (6 bases). V was cut by 2 bases and J by 5 bases, with 7 bases left in between. The germline gives CDR1 SGHDT, CDR2 YYEEEE. The CDR3 is made up of 13 amino acids. In DNA, the CDR3 is TGTGCCAGCAGCTTCGGACAGAATGAAAAACTGTTTTTT. It translates to CASSFGQNEKLFF.

This clone has only a few counts. The chain links TRBV28 to TRBJ1-5, with D possibly being TRBD1 (5 bases). Germline values: CDR1 MDHEN, CDR2 SYDVKM. The ends were cut back, 3 bases at V and 2 bases at J, with 11 bases in the middle. CDR3 length equals 15 residues. The CDR3 nucleotides are TGTGCCAGCAGTTTGGGGGGGATCGGCAATCAGCCCCAGCATTTT. Its translation: CASSLGGIGNQPQHF.

The V call is TRBV4-2, the J call TRBJ1-5; D may be TRBD1 (6 bases). The CDR3 length is 16 residues. Germline CDR1 LGHNA, CDR2 YNFKEQ. The V gene lost 3 bases and the J gene lost 7 bases, with 19 bases spanning the gap. The CDR3 sequence: CASSQVQGSLGQPQHF. As DNA, the CDR3 is TGTGCCAGCAGCCAGGTACAGGGATCTCTCGGGCAGCCCCAGCATTTT.

This clone was observed at least ten times. The rearrangement uses TRBV28 and TRBJ1-1, with D possibly matching TRBD1 (6 bases). Trimming shortened V by 5 bases and J by 12 bases, and 16 bases separated the two germline ends. The length of the CDR3 is 12 residues. Germline V gene sequence: CDR1 MDHEN, CDR2 SYDVKM. This chain's CDR3 is CASSTYREGPFF. CDR3 coding DNA: TGTGCCAGCAGTACCTACAGGGAAGGGCCTTTCTTT.

The J gene is TRBJ1-4, the V gene TRBV3-1 (or the pseudogene TRBV3-2); 7 nucleotides match TRBD1. The CDR3 covers 14 residues. CDR1 LGHDT and CDR2 YNNKEL come from the germline V gene (reference sequence). J was trimmed by 12 bases and V by 0 bases; bases with no gene match: 7. The CDR3 sequence: CASSQDLGDRELFF. CDR3 nucleotide sequence: TGTGCCAGCAGCCAAGATCTAGGAGACAGGGAACTGTTTTTT.

This chain connects TRBV12-5 to TRBJ1-1, with 7 bases fitting TRBD1. In germline, CDR1 is LGHNT, CDR2 FRNRAP. V shed 5 bases and J 1 base; nucleotides not matched to a gene: 1. The CDR3 contains 13 residues. CDR3 coding DNA: TGTGCTAGTGGTAGGGGGCAGAACACTGAAGCTTTCTTT. Translation: CASGRGQNTEAFF.

The V gene is TRBV28, the J gene TRBJ1-1; 8 positions agree with TRBD1. Germline assignment: CDR1 MDHEN and CDR2 SYDVKM. The V and J ends lost 8 bases and 1 base, in that order; junction bases with no gene match: 3. This CDR3 region has 13 residues. CDR3 in DNA: TGTGCCAGCGTGACAGGGGAGAACACTGAAGCTTTCTTT. This gives the protein CASVTGENTEAFF.

The chain combines TRBV6-9 with TRBJ1-5; a weak D match, TRBD1 (6 bases). V was cut by 6 bases and J by 4 bases, with 22 bases left in between. CDR1 is MNHGY and CDR2 is SVAAGI in the germline V gene. There are 17 residues in the CDR3. CDR3 DNA sequence: TGTGCCAGCAGAAAAAGATGGTGGGACAAAAGGAATCAGCCCCAGCATTTT. Its translation: CASRKRWWDKRNQPQHF.

The chain employs TRBV5-4 and TRBJ2-5, with 10 positions matching TRBD1. Germline CDR1 is SGHNT and CDR2 is YYREEE (reference sequence). V shed 5 bases, J shed 5 bases, and the junction held 12 bases outside the gene matches. The CDR3 runs 16 residues. The CDR3 DNA sequence: TGTGCCAGCAGACCACGGACAGGGGGAGACGTGGAGACCCAGTACTTC. It encodes CASRPRTGGDVETQYF.

This clone was recorded only once. Here the CDR3 reads CASSLYYGSGSSYEQYF. The DNA of the CDR3 is TGTGCCAGCAGCTTATACTATGGTAGCGGGTCCTCCTACGAGCAGTACTTC. The chain is built from TRBV7-2 and TRBJ2-7; 7 nucleotides agree with TRBD2. V was pared by 2 bases and J by 0 bases, with 10 bases of the junction left unmatched. CDR1 is SGHTA, CDR2 FQGNSA, per germline. The CDR3 is made up of 17 amino acids.

The rearrangement joins TRBV30 to TRBJ1-5; 7 positions match TRBD1. The CDR3 has 15 amino acids. CDR1 is GTSNPN, CDR2 SVGIG, per germline (reference sequence). With V trimmed by 1 base and J by 6 bases, 9 bases remained unmatched. CDR3 sequence: CAWSGVLTGSQPQHF. The CDR3 DNA sequence: TGTGCCTGGAGTGGCGTATTGACAGGGTCTCAGCCCCAGCATTTT.

This sequence joins TRBV11-2 and TRBJ2-3; no clear D. CDR1 and CDR2 (germline): SGHAT, FQNNGV. V lost 0 bases and J lost 5, with 15 bases in between. The CDR3 runs to 16 residues. CDR3 amino acids: CASSLDLSGVQDTQYF. The CDR3 DNA is TGTGCCAGCAGCTTAGATCTTAGTGGTGTTCAAGATACGCAGTATTTT.

This clone was seen just once. The chain carries TRBV19 and TRBJ1-6; TRBD1 agrees at 9 bases. The CDR3 runs to 13 residues. The germline gives CDR1 LNHDA, CDR2 SQIVND (reference sequence). Trimming removed 9 bases from V and 7 bases from J; junction bases left unmatched: 4. In nucleotides, the CDR3 is TGTGCCAGCCGGGACAGGGTCAATTCACCCCTCCACTTT. Protein product: CASRDRVNSPLHF.

The CDR3 spells CASSIATGLTEAFF. DNA of the CDR3: TGTGCCAGCAGCATAGCGACAGGGCTCACTGAAGCTTTCTTT. The genes are TRBV11-2 and TRBJ1-1, with 7 bases that match TRBD1. Losses at the gene ends were 5 bases for V and 4 bases for J; bases not matched to a gene: 7. The CDR3 covers 14 residues. Germline V lookup: CDR1 SGHAT, CDR2 FQNNGV.

This clone was detected once. The genes are TRBV12-3 or TRBV12-4 and TRBJ1-2; 9 bases are a match to TRBD1. This CDR3 is built from 12 residues. After removal of 11 bases from V and 6 bases from J, the junction contained 7 bases not matched to a gene. For the CDR3, the DNA is TGTGCCTCATACAGGGGGCGAAATGGCTACACCTTC. It encodes CASYRGRNGYTF.

The genes are TRBV27 and TRBJ2-1, with 9 bases aligning to TRBD1. CDR1 is MNHEY, CDR2 SMNVEV, per germline (reference sequence). The CDR3 sequence is 15 residues long. The V segment lost 5 bases and the J segment 2 bases; nucleotides outside the gene matches: 4. This CDR3 is CASSAGTGTYNEQFF. The CDR3, as DNA: TGTGCCAGCAGTGCCGGGACAGGGACCTACAATGAGCAGTTCTTC.

J is TRBJ1-1 and V is TRBV19; the D is unclear. The V end lost 8 bases, the J end lost 1 base, and 14 bases lay between the germline ends. CDR1 is LNHDA and CDR2 is SQIVND in the germline V gene (reference sequence). The CDR3 spans 14 residues. DNA of the CDR3: TGTGCCAGTGAAGTGGGCGAACAGAACACTGAAGCTTTCTTT. Its translation is CASEVGEQNTEAFF.

CDR3 region: CASSLAVGGGRSNQPQHF. Written as DNA, the CDR3 is TGCGCCAGCAGCTTGGCCGTGGGAGGGGGAAGGAGCAATCAGCCCCAGCATTTT. This chain joins TRBV5-1 and TRBJ1-5; D is possibly TRBD1 (6 bases). This CDR3 has 18 amino acids. The V gene's germline CDR1 is SGHRS and CDR2 YFSETQ. Trimming took 0 bases from V and 1 from J, leaving 17 bases between them. The variable domain in full, with the rest retrieved from reference TRBV5-1 and TRBJ1-5, is KAGVTQTPRYLIKTRGQQVTLSCSPISGHRSVSWYQQTPGQGLQFLFEYFSETQRNKGNFPGRFSGRQFSNSRSEMNVSTLELGDSALYLCASSLAVGGGRSNQPQHFGDGTRLSIL.